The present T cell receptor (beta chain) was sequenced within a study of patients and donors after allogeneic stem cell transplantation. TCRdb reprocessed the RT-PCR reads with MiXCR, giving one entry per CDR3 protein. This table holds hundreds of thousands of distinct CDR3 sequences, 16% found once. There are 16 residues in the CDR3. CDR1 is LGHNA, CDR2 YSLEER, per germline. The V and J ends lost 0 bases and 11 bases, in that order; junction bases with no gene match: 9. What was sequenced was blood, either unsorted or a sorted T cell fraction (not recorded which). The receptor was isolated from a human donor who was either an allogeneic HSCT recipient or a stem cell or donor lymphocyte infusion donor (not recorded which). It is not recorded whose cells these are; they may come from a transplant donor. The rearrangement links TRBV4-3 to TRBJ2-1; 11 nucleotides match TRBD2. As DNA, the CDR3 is TGCGCCAGCAGCCAAGAACTAGCGGGGGTGGGGGAGAAGCAGTTCTTC. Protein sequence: CASSQELAGVGEKQFF.